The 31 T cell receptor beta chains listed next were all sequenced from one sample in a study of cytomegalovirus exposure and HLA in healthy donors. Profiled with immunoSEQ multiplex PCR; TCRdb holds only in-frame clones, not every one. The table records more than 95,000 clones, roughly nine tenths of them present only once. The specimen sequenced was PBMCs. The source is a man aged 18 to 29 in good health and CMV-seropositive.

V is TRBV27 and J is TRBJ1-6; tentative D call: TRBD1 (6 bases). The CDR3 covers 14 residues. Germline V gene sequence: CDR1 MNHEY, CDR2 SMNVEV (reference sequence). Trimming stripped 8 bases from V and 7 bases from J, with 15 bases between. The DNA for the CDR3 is TGTGCCAGCGGATGGGGGACAAACAATTCACCCCTCCACTTT. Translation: CASGWGTNNSPLHF.

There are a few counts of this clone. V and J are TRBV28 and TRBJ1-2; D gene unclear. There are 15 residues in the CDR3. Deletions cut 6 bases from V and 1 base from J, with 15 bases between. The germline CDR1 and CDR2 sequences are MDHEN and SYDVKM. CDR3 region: CASSPPGVYNYGYTF. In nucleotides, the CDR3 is TGTGCCAGCAGCCCCCCCGGGGTCTATAACTATGGCTACACCTTC.

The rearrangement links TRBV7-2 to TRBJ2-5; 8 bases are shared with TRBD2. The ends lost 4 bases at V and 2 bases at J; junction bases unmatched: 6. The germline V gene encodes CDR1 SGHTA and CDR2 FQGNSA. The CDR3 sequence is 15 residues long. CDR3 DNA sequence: TGTGCCAGCAGCTCCCGGACTAGCTGGCAAGAGACCCAGTACTTC. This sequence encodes CASSSRTSWQETQYF. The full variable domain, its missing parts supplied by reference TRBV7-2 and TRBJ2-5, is GAGVSQSPSNKVTEKGKDVELRCDPISGHTALYWYRQSLGQGLEFLIYFQGNSAPDKSGLPSDRFSAERTGGSVSTLTIQRTQQEDSAVYLCASSSRTSWQETQYFGPGTRLLVL.

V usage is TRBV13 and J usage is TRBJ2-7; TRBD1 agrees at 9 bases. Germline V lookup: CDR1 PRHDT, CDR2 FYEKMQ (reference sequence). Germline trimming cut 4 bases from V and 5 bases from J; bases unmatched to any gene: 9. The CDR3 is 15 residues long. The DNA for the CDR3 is TGTGCCAGCAGCTCTCCCGACAGGGGGGTCGACGAGCAGTACTTC. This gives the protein CASSSPDRGVDEQYF.

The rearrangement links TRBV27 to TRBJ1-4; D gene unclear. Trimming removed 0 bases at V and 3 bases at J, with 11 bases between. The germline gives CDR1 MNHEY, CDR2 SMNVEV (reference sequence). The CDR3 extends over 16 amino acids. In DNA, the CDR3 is TGTGCCAGCAGTTTATCGGGCCTGATGGCTAATGAAAAACTGTTTTTT. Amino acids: CASSLSGLMANEKLFF.

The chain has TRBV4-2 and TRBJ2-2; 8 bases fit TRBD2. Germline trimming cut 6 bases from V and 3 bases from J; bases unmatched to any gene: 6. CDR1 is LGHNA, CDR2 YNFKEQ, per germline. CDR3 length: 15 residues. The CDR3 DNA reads TGTGCCAGCAGTCGCGGGGGGAGTTACACCGGGGAGCTGTTTTTT. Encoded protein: CASSRGGSYTGELFF.

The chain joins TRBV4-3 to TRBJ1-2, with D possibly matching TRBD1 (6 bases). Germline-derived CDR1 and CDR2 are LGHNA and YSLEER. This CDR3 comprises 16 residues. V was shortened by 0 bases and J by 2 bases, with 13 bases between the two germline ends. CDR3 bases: TGCGCCAGCAGCCAAGATACTAGAAGGGGGAACTATGGCTACACCTTC. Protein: CASSQDTRRGNYGYTF.

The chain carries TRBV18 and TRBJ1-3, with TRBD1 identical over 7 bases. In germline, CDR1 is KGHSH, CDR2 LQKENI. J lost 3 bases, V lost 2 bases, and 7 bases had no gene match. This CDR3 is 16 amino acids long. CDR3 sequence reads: CASSPTTGEIGNTIYF. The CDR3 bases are TGTGCCAGCTCACCAACCACAGGGGAGATTGGAAACACCATATATTTT.

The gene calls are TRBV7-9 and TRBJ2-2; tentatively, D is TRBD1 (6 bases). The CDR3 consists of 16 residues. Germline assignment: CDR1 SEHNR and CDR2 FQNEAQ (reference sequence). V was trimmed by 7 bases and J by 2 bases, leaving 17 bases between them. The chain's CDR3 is CASTWRRGKNTGELFF. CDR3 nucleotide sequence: TGTGCCAGCACGTGGCGCAGGGGAAAAAACACCGGGGAGCTGTTTTTT.

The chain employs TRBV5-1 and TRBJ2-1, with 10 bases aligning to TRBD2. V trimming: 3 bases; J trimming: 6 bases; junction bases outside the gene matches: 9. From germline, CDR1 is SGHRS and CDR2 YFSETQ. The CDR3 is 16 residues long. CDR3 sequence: CASSWTSGGASNEQFF. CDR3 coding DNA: TGCGCCAGCAGCTGGACAAGCGGGGGGGCCTCCAATGAGCAGTTCTTC.

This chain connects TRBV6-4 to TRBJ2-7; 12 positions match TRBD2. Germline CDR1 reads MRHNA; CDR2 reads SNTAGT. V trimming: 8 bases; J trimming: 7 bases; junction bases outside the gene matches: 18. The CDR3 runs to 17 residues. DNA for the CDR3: TGTGCCAGCGCCAGACTAGCGGGGGTTTCCCAGACGGGGGAGCAGTACTTC. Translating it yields CASARLAGVSQTGEQYF.

The CDR3 coding sequence is TGTGCCAGCAGCTTAGACCGGGGGGGGAATGAGCAGTTCTTC. It is translated as CASSLDRGGNEQFF. The J gene is TRBJ2-1, the V gene TRBV7-8; 8 positions agree with TRBD2. This CDR3 comprises 14 residues. Trimming cost V 1 base and J 7 bases; bases outside gene matches: 3. Germline V gene data show CDR1 as SGHVS and CDR2 as FQNEAQ.

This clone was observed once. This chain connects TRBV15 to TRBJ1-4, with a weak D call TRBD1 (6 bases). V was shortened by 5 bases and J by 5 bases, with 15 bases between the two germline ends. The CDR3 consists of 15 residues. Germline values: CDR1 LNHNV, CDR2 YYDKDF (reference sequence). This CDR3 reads CATSPFTGSNEKLFF. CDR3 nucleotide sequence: TGTGCCACCAGCCCCTTTACAGGGAGCAATGAAAAACTGTTTTTT.

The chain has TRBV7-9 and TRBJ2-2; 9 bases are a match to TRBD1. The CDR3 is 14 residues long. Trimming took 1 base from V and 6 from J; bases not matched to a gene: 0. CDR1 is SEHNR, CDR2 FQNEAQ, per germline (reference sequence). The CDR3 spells CASSLGTGAGELFF. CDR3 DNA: TGTGCCAGCAGCTTAGGGACAGGGGCCGGGGAGCTGTTTTTT.

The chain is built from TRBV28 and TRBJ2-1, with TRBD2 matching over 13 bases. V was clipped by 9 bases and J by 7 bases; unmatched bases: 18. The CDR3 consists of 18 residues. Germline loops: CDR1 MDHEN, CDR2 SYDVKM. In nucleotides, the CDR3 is TGTGCCAGTTCCGGACTAGCGGGGGCCGAGGGCGTTAGGAATGAGCAGTTCTTC. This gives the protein CASSGLAGAEGVRNEQFF.

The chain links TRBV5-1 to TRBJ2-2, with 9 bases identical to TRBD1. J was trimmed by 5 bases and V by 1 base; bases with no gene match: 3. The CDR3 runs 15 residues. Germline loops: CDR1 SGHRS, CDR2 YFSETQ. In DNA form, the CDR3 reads TGCGCCAGCAGCTTGACAGGGGGCACTACCGGGGAGCTGTTTTTT. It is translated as CASSLTGGTTGELFF.

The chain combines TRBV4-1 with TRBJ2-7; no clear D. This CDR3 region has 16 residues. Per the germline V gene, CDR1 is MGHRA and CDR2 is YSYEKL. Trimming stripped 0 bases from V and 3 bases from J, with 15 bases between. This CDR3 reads CASSQDGRVVSYEQYF. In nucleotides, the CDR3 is TGCGCCAGCAGCCAAGATGGTCGGGTGGTCAGCTACGAGCAGTACTTC.

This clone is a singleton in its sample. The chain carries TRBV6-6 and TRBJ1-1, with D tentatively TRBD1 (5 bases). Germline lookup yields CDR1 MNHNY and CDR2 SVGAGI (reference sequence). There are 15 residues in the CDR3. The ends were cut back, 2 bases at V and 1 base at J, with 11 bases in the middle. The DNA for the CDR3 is TGTGCCAGCAGTTACGGGGCCAGGGCGAACACTGAAGCTTTCTTT. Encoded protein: CASSYGARANTEAFF.

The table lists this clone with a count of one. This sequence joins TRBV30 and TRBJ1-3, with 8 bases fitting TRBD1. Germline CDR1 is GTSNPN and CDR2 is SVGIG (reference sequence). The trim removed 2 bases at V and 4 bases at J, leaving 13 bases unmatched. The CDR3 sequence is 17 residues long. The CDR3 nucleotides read TGTGCCTGGAGTCCTACGTGGGACAGGTTGACAGGAAACACCATATATTTT. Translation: CAWSPTWDRLTGNTIYF.

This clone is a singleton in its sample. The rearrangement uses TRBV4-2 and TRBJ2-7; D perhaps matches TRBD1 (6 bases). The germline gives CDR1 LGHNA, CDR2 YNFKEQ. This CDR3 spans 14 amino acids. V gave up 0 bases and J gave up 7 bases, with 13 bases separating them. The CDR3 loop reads CASSQEPVGQEQYF. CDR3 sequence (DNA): TGTGCCAGCAGCCAAGAGCCCGTAGGACAGGAGCAGTACTTC.

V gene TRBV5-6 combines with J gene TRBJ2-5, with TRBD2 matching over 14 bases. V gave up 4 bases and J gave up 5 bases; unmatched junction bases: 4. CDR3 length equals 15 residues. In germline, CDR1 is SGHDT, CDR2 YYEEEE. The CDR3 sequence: CASSRLAGGPETQYF. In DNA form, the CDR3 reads TGTGCCAGCAGCCGACTAGCGGGGGGGCCGGAGACCCAGTACTTC.

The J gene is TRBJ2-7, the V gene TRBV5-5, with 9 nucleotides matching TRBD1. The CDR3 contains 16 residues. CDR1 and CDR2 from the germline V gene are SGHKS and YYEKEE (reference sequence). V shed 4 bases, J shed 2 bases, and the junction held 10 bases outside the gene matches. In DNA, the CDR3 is TGTGCCAGCAGCCCTATACCGGGACAGGGCGCCTACGAGCAGTACTTC. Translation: CASSPIPGQGAYEQYF.

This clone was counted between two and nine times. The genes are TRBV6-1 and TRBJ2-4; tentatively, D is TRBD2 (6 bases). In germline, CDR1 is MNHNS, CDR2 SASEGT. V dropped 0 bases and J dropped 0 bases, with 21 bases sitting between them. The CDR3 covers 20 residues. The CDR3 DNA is TGTGCCAGCAGTGAAGCGTCATTATTGCTAGGAGGGAAAGCCAAAAACATTCAGTACTTC. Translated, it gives CASSEASLLLGGKAKNIQYF.

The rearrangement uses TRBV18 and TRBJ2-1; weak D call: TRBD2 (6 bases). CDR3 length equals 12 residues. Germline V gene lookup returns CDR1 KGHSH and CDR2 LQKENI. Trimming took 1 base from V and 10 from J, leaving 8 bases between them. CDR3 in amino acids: CASSPLAGEQFF. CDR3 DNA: TGTGCCAGCTCACCACTTGCGGGGGAGCAGTTCTTC.

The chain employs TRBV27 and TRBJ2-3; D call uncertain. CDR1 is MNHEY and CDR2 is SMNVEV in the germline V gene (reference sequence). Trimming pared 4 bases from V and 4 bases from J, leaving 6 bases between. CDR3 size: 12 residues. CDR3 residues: CASSSQSDTQYF. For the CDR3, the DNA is TGTGCCAGCAGTTCCCAATCAGATACGCAGTATTTT.

The CDR3 reads CASSALGTQETQYF. CDR3 DNA: TGTGCCAGCAGTGCCCTGGGCACCCAAGAGACCCAGTACTTC. The V call is TRBV2, the J call TRBJ2-5; D is unclear. This CDR3 region has 14 residues. Germline CDR1 is SNHLY and CDR2 is FYNNEI. V was pared by 4 bases and J by 1 base, with 10 bases between.

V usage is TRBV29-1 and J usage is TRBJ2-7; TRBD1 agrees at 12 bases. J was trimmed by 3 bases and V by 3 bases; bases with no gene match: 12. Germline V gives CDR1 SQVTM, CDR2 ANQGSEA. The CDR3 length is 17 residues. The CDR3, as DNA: TGCAGCGTTGACAGCGGGACAGGGGGCGAAGGCATCTACGAGCAGTACTTC. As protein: CSVDSGTGGEGIYEQYF.

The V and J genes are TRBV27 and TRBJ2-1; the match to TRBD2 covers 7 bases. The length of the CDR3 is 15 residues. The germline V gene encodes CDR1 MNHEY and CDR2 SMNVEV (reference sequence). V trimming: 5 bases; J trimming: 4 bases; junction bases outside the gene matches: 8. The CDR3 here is CASSPGGRVYNEQFF. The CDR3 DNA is TGTGCCAGCAGTCCGGGGGGTCGGGTTTACAATGAGCAGTTCTTC.

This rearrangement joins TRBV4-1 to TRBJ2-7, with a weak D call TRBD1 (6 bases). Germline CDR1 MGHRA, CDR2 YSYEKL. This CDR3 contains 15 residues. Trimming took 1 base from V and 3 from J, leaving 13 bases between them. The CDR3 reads CASSQGLQGNYEQYF. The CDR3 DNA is TGCGCCAGCAGCCAAGGCCTACAGGGAAACTACGAGCAGTACTTC.

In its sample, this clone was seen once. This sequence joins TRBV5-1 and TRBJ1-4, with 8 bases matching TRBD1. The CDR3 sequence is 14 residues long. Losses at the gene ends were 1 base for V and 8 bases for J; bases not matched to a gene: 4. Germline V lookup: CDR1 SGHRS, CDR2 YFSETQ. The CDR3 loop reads CASSLKQGGEKLFF. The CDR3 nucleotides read TGCGCCAGCAGCTTGAAACAGGGGGGAGAAAAACTGTTTTTT. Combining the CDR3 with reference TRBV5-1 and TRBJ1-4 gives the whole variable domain KAGVTQTPRYLIKTRGQQVTLSCSPISGHRSVSWYQQTPGQGLQFLFEYFSETQRNKGNFPGRFSGRQFSNSRSEMNVSTLELGDSALYLCASSLKQGGEKLFFGSGTQLSVL.

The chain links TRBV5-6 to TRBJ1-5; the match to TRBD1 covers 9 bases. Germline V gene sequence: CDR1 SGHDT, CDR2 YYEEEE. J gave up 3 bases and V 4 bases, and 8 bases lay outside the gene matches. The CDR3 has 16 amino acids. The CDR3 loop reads CASSIYRGRDNQPQHF. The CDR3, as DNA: TGTGCCAGCAGCATATACAGGGGGCGCGACAATCAGCCCCAGCATTTT.